The clone carrying this TCR beta chain came up once. The record originates from a study of cytomegalovirus exposure and HLA in healthy donors. With 60 Vbeta and 13 Jbeta primers, the PCR was carried out. Repertoires were generated with immunoSEQ multiplex PCR, while TCRdb's copy carries only in-frame clones and drops some. The sample contains around 120,000 clones, almost 85% of which appear only once. This CDR3 is 17 amino acids long. The ends lost 5 bases at V and 2 bases at J; junction bases unmatched: 8. Per the germline V gene, CDR1 is SNHLY and CDR2 is FYNNEI. This sequence joins TRBV2 and TRBJ2-3; 12 bases map to TRBD2. Sample: PBMCs. This receptor was obtained from a boy between 2 and 10 years old in good health and CMV-seronegative. The CDR3 protein is CASSPGLAGLHTDTQYF. CDR3 DNA sequence: TGTGCCAGCAGTCCCGGACTAGCGGGGCTTCACACAGATACGCAGTATTTT.